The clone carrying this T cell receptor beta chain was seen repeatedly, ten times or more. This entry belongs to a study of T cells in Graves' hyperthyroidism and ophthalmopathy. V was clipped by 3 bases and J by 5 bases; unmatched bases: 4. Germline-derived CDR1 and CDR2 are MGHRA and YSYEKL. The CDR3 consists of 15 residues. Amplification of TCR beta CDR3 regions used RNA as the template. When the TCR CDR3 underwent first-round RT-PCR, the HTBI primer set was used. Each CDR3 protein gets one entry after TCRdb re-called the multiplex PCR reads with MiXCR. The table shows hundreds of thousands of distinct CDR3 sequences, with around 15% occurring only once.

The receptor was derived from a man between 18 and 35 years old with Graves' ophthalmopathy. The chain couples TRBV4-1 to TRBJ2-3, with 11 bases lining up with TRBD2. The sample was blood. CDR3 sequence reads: CASSQPTSGGDTQYF. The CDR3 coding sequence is TGCGCCAGCAGCCAGCCAACTAGCGGGGGAGATACGCAGTATTTT.